This entry lists 5 T cell receptor beta chains sequenced from one sample in a study of cytomegalovirus exposure and HLA in healthy donors (dated by TCRdb to the late 2010s). Library preparation used the immunoSEQ multiplex PCR assay. For the multiplex PCR, a mixture combining 60 forward primers for TCR Vbeta segments and 13 reverse primers for TCR Jbeta segments was used. TCRdb obtained this table from immuneACCESS and retained in-frame rearrangements with V and J assigned. These tables miss some clones; where compared with another copy, unresolved V genes account for less than half of the shortfall, and the remainder is unexplained. The sample's records list about 42,000 clones. The ten largest clones add up to 1% to 1.5% of the sample. What was sequenced was PBMCs. The receptors shown here come from a man between 25 and 39 years old in good health and CMV-seronegative.

This chain links TRBV4-1 with TRBJ1-4, with 10 positions matching TRBD1. V trimming: 4 bases; J trimming: 14 bases; junction bases outside the gene matches: 13. Germline CDR1 is MGHRA and CDR2 is YSYEKL. This CDR3 comprises 15 residues. The CDR3 sequence is CASSPHGTGAQGLFF. For the CDR3, the DNA is TGCGCCAGCAGCCCCCATGGGACAGGGGCGCAGGGGCTGTTTTTT.

This chain connects TRBV18 to TRBJ2-7; 8 bases match TRBD1. Germline values: CDR1 KGHSH, CDR2 LQKENI. CDR3 size: 15 residues. V dropped 4 bases and J dropped 5; count of bases not matched to a gene: 10. Here the CDR3 reads CASSLKQGGGNEQYF. CDR3 DNA sequence: TGTGCCAGCTCACTCAAACAGGGGGGAGGCAACGAGCAGTACTTC.

This chain links TRBV30 with TRBJ1-1; D remains ambiguous. This CDR3 has 13 residues. CDR1 GTSNPN and CDR2 SVGIG come from the germline V gene (reference sequence). V was pared by 0 bases and J by 0 bases, with 5 bases between. CDR3: CAWSVQLNTEAFF. DNA for the CDR3: TGTGCCTGGAGTGTACAGCTGAACACTGAAGCTTTCTTT. Using reference TRBV30 and TRBJ1-1 for the parts outside the CDR3, the full variable domain is SQTIHQWPATLVQPVGSPLSLECTVEGTSNPNLYWYRQAAGRGLQLLFYSVGIGQISSEVPQNLSASRPQDRQFILSSKKLLLSDSGFYLCAWSVQLNTEAFFGQGTRLTVV.

Of note for this clone: The sample holds other DNA sequences that translate to the same CDR3. J is TRBJ2-7 and V is TRBV4-2, with a weak D call TRBD1 (5 bases). Trimming removed 1 base from V and 3 bases from J, with 10 bases in between. Germline lookup yields CDR1 LGHNA and CDR2 YNFKEQ. This CDR3 is built from 14 residues. In DNA form, the CDR3 reads TGTGCCAGCAGCCAAGGAAGCAGGGACTACGAGCAGTACTTC. Its translation is CASSQGSRDYEQYF.

The genes are TRBV4-3 and TRBJ1-1, with unresolved D. This CDR3 comprises 11 residues. Germline V lookup: CDR1 LGHNA, CDR2 YSLEER. The ends were cut back, 8 bases at V and 1 base at J, with 5 bases in the middle. The CDR3 spells CASPWNTEAFF. CDR3 in DNA: TGCGCCAGCCCCTGGAACACTGAAGCTTTCTTT.